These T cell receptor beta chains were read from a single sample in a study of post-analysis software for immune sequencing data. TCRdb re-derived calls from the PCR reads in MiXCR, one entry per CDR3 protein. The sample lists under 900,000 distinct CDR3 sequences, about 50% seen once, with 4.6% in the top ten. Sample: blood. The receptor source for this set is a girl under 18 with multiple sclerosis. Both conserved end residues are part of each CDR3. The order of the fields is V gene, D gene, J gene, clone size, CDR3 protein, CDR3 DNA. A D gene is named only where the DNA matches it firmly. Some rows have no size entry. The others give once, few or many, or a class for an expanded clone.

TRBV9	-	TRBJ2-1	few	CASSPPYFPVRFF	TGTGCCAGCAGCCCCCCGTACTTTCCGGTACGGTTCTTC
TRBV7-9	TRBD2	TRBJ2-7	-	CASSLTTSGSSYEQYF	TGTGCCAGCAGCTTAACAACTAGCGGAAGCTCCTACGAGCAGTACTTC
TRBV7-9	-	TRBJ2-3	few	CASSLGDLQDTQYF	TGTGCCAGCAGCTTAGGGGACCTACAAGATACGCAGTATTTT
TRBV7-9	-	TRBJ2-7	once	CASSERTSYEQYF	TGTGCCAGCAGCGAGAGGACCTCCTACGAGCAGTACTTC
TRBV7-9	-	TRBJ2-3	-	CASSLAVRRAGTDTQYF	TGTGCCAGCAGCTTAGCCGTACGGCGGGCAGGGACGGATACGCAGTATTTT
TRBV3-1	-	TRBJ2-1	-	CASSHLGLSERQFF	TGTGCCAGCAGCCATCTCGGACTATCCGAAAGGCAGTTCTTC
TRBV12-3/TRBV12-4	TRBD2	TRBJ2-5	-	CASSSPGTSGETQYF	TGTGCCAGCAGCTCACCCGGGACTAGTGGAGAGACCCAGTACTTC
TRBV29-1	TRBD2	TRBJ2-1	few	CSVEAAGLAPSSYNEQFF	TGCAGCGTTGAAGCAGCGGGACTAGCGCCCAGCTCCTACAATGAGCAGTTCTTC
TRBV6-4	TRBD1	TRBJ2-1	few	CASSFRDRGKDEQFF	TGTGCCAGCAGTTTCCGGGACAGGGGAAAGGATGAGCAGTTCTTC
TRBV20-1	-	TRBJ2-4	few	CSASKAIQYF	TGCAGTGCTAGTAAAGCCATTCAGTACTTC
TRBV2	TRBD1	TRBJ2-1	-	CASCGDRHNEQFF	TGTGCCAGCTGTGGGGACAGACACAATGAGCAGTTCTTC
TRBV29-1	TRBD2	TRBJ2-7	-	CSVVLAGSVYEQYF	TGCAGCGTTGTACTAGCGGGGAGCGTCTACGAGCAGTACTTC
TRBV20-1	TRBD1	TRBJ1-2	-	CSARTGGEIGYGYTF	TGCAGTGCTAGGACAGGGGGCGAAATTGGCTATGGCTACACCTTC
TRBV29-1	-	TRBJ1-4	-	CSVEEPSAQEKLFF	TGCAGCGTTGAAGAGCCGTCAGCTCAGGAAAAACTGTTTTTT
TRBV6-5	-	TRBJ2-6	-	CASSYFAGANVLTF	TGTGCCAGCAGTTACTTCGCTGGGGCCAACGTCCTGACTTTC
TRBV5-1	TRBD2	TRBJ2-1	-	CASSLPGSSGKGNEQFF	TGCGCCAGCAGCCTACCGGGGTCTAGCGGGAAAGGCAATGAGCAGTTCTTC
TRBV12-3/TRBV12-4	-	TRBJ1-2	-	CASSPYLDLSYGYTF	TGTGCCAGCAGTCCTTACTTGGATCTATCCTATGGCTACACCTTC
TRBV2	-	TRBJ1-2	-	CASSEIGSDGYTF	TGTGCCAGCAGTGAGATTGGGTCCGATGGCTACACCTTC
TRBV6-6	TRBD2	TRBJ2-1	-	CASSNLAGGYNEQFF	TGTGCCAGCAGTAATCTAGCGGGAGGATACAATGAGCAGTTCTTC
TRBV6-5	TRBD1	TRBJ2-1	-	CASSYEGAGELFF	TGTGCCAGCAGTTACGAGGGGGCCGGGGAGCTGTTCTTC
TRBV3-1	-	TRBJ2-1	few	CASSQDSPRLVNNEQFF	TGTGCCAGCAGCCAAGATTCGCCGCGGCTCGTAAACAATGAGCAGTTCTTC
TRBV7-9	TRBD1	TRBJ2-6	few	CASSTDRVGSGANVLTF	TGTGCCAGCAGCACTGACAGGGTAGGGTCTGGGGCCAACGTCCTGACTTTC
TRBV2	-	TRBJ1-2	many	CASSDNYGYTF	TGTGCCAGCAGTGACAACTATGGCTACACCTTC
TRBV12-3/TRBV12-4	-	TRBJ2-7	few	CASSLPPEDYEQYF	TGTGCCAGCAGTTTACCCCCAGAGGACTACGAGCAGTACTTC
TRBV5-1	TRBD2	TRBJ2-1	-	CASSFPTTSGIYNEQFF	TGCGCCAGCAGCTTCCCGACGACTAGCGGGATATACAATGAGCAGTTCTTC
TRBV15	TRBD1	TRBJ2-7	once	CATSRENRGRTYEQYF	TGTGCCACCAGCAGAGAAAACAGGGGTCGGACCTACGAGCAGTACTTC
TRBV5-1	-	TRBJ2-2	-	CASSLSGSWTGELFF	TGCGCCAGCAGCTTGTCGGGGAGTTGGACCGGGGAGCTGTTTTTT
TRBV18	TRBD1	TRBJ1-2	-	CASSPPGQGATGGYTF	TGTGCCAGCTCACCCCCGGGACAGGGGGCCACTGGAGGCTACACCTTC
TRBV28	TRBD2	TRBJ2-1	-	CASSSAGTSGRNEQFF	TGTGCCAGCAGTTCGGCCGGGACTAGCGGGAGAAATGAGCAGTTCTTC
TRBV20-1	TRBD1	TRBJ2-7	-	CSARGNRGLIETGTGEQYF	TGCAGTGCTAGAGGCAACCGGGGCTTGATCGAGACAGGGACGGGGGAGCAGTACTTC
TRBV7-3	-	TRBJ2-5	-	CASSLSGWQETQYF	TGTGCCAGCAGCTTATCTGGGTGGCAAGAGACCCAGTACTTC
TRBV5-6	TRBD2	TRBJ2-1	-	CASSFSSGGDNEQFF	TGTGCCAGCAGCTTTTCTAGCGGGGGGGACAATGAGCAGTTCTTC
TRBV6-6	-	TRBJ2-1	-	CASDGGPYNEQFF	TGTGCCAGCGACGGGGGGCCCTACAATGAGCAGTTCTTC
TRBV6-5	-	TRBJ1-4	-	CASSYAGQKLFF	TGTGCCAGCAGTTACGCCGGGCAAAAACTGTTTTTT
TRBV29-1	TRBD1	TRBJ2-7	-	CSVVSRNRDSPYEQYF	TGCAGCGTTGTGTCCCGAAACCGGGACAGCCCCTACGAGCAGTACTTC
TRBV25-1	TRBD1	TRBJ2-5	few	CASSAQGQGAPWEQYF	TGTGCCAGCAGTGCGCAGGGACAGGGGGCGCCTTGGGAGCAGTACTTC
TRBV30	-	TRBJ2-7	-	CAWSRGVSYEQYF	TGTGCCTGGAGCCGGGGTGTTAGCTACGAGCAGTACTTC
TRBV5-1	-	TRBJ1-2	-	CATGTYGDNEQFFGPGFGYTF	-
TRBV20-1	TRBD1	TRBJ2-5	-	CSARGQVAGVTQYF	TGCAGTGCTAGGGGACAGGTGGCGGGCGTGACCCAGTACTTC
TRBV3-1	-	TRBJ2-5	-	CASSPPPGETQYF	TGTGCCAGCAGCCCCCCCCCGGGAGAGACCCAGTACTTC
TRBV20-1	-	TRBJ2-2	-	CSARKTENTGELFF	TGCAGTGCTAGAAAGACAGAAAACACCGGGGAGCTGTTTTTT
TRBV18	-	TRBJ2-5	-	CASSPLREPQYF	TGTGCCAGCTCACCACTCCGTGAGCCCCAGTACTTC
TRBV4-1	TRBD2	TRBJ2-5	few	CASSQGTSGGLGETQYF	TGCGCCAGCAGCCAAGGGACTAGCGGGGGCTTGGGAGAGACCCAGTACTTC
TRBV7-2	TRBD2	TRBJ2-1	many	CASSLRTSGRSYNEQFF	TGTGCCAGCAGCTTGAGGACTAGCGGGAGATCCTACAATGAGCAGTTCTTC
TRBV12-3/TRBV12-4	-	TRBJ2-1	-	CASSSAYNEQFF	TGTGCCAGCAGTTCTGCCTACAATGAGCAGTTCTTC
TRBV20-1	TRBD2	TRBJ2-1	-	CSARLAGGRYNEQFF	TGCAGTGCTAGGCTAGCGGGAGGCCGATACAATGAGCAGTTCTTC
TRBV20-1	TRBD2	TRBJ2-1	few	CSASRLASNNEQFF	TGCAGTGCTAGTCGACTAGCGTCAAACAATGAGCAGTTCTTC
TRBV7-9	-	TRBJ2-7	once	CASSLDKRPFYEQYF	TGTGCCAGCAGCTTAGACAAGAGACCTTTCTACGAGCAGTACTTC
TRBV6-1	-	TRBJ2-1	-	CASEKTSNEQFF	TGTGCCAGCGAAAAGACTAGTAACGAGCAGTTCTTC
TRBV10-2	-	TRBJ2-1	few	CASSDDGSYNEQFF	TGCGCCAGCAGTGACGACGGATCCTACAATGAGCAGTTCTTC
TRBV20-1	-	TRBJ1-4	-	CSALPRGEKLFF	TGCAGTGCTCTGCCAAGGGGGGAAAAACTGTTTTTT
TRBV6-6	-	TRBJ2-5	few	CASRRRQTVQETQYF	TGTGCCAGCAGACGTCGACAGACAGTCCAAGAGACCCAGTACTTC
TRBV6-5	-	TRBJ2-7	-	CASRPRGQRSEQYF	TGTGCCAGCAGACCCCGGGGCCAGAGATCCGAGCAGTACTTC